This TCR beta chain appears in the sequencing data of a study of cytomegalovirus exposure and HLA in healthy donors (dated by TCRdb to the late 2010s). For context, the study as a whole: An earlier analysis of under 600 of the donors reported roughly 270 Gb of sequence data and 117 million unique TCR beta sequences from 150 million to 200 million T cells. An early release that covered some 640 HLA-typed donors contained approximately 290 gigabases of sequencing data and 70 million to 100 million unique TCR sequences. Of the 300 to 450 genotyped donors, over 80% were placed in the genetic ancestry cluster associated with self-reported Caucasian donors. The study was designed to test whether signatures of past pathogen exposure could be identified by cataloging public T cell receptors. The T cell repertoires of 700 or so subjects were profiled by immunosequencing and related to cytomegalovirus serostatus. A separate validation cohort of roughly 110 different subjects was used in addition to the roughly 720-subject first cohort. To predict cytomegalovirus infection status, the study combined high-throughput TCR immunosequencing, statistical association of individual TCRs with disease status, and machine learning. In a later analysis, previously published TCR beta repertoires from 500 to 750 donors were re-analyzed and high-resolution HLA genotyping was added so that TCR occurrence patterns could be studied. The later analysis used no new phenotypic data to find candidate immune exposures, relying instead on TCR beta sequences and their occurrence across donors. An earlier analysis of around 640 of the donors used high-throughput TCR beta sequencing to judge whether each TCR beta V gene segment behaved as functional or pseudogenic. Donor age, sex, ethnicity and CMV serostatus were compiled alongside the repertoire data. A later genetic analysis used genome-wide SNP genotypes for 398 of the 666 donors, treating that subset as a discovery cohort. All discovery cohort repertoires had been generated on a single sequencing platform. Class I and class II HLA loci were covered by the typing at four-digit resolution. The number of typed donors differed by locus: about 629-630 for A, B, C, DRB1 and DQB1; 500 to 550 for DQA1; about 600 for DPA1; and around 470 for DPB1. Because of strong linkage in the cohort, roughly five DR-DQ haplotypes were treated as single units for association and clustering. On average, roughly 240,000 unique TCR beta nucleotide sequences were sequenced per donor among some 420 genotyped donors of the cohort, with 15% to 20% of those sequences being non-productive. What the study reported, not specific to this receptor: Compared with equally common non-associated chains, HLA-associated TCR beta chains in a later analysis were more clonally expanded and had lower generation probabilities. Some IMGT-functional V segments, including TRBV6-2 and TRBV6-3, could not be told apart with the 87-base-pair reads, so those segments were excluded. An earlier analysis of approximately 600 of the donors showed that most TCR beta V segments appeared in productive rearrangements either about 87% or about 30% of the time, which broadly matched IMGT annotations. A further reported finding was that TCR beta sequences accurately predicted the HLA-A and HLA-B alleles for most subjects in the first cohort. A later genetic analysis reported fewer N-insertions in productive TCRs among donors in an Asian-associated ancestry cluster than the approximately 700-donor mean. Linkage disequilibrium might explain the correlated functional status among segregating V segments, but an unknown experimental factor could not be ruled out. The earlier analysis of about 600 of the donors excluded some 15 rarely observed V segments, including chromosome 9 orphons, because counts were too low. In the study, about 150 TCR beta chains were listed as associated with cytomegalovirus. While some public TCRs were present in many individuals, most TCR sequences turned up only very rarely across donors. The classifier was reported to diagnose cytomegalovirus status with high specificity and sensitivity in both the original cohort and the validation cohort. A few of the identified cytomegalovirus-associated TCR beta chains were confirmed in vitro to be specific for cytomegalovirus antigens. In a later analysis, 16,951 TCR beta sequences were associated with specific HLA alleles at a false discovery rate of 0.05. In a later analysis, TCR association rates were found to vary across HLA loci, with the most associated TCRs seen for DRB1 alleles and the fewest for HLA-C alleles. The authors suggested that the approach could potentially be extended to other disease states and immunological phenotypes. Sequencing depth was assumed to be roughly uniform across donors in the presence/absence analyses, though that assumption may not hold. The sequencing pipeline was judged likely to have produced a cluster of highly shared sequence variants as a technical artifact. The only immune exposure information available for the cohort was CMV serostatus. Because some donors lacked HLA typing at each locus, the association tests relied only on the typed subset. Assigning TCR associations to individual alleles was difficult when HLA alleles, especially DR and DQ, strongly co-occurred. In a later analysis, several top co-occurrence clusters were reported to appear linked to parvovirus B19, influenza, CMV and Epstein-Barr virus. According to a later analysis, most CMV-associated TCR beta chains appeared to be HLA-restricted, and the HLA associations seemed to be driven largely by CMV exposure. In a later genetic analysis, a missense DCLRE1C variant was associated with V-gene and J-gene trimming of TCR beta chains, and the association was replicated in an independent cohort. In this cohort, only TCR beta chains were sequenced, and detectable features were limited by the absence of alpha or paired-chain data.

Library generation was performed with the immunoSEQ multiplex PCR assay. The multiplex PCR relied on a mix of 60 forward primers for TCR Vbeta segments and 13 reverse primers for TCR Jbeta segments. A multiplex PCR assay on genomic DNA amplified the CDR3 region of rearranged TCR beta genes. On the Illumina HiSeq System, the amplified TCR beta libraries were sequenced as 87-base-pair reads. Per the original workflow: A later analysis tallied tens of millions of unique TCR beta chains across the 550 to 850 repertoires, and about 12 million of those chains were shared by two or more donors. Raw reads were error-corrected and collapsed into unique sequences with a nearest-neighbor algorithm that merged closely related sequences to remove PCR and sequencing errors. Alignment of CDR3 sequences to IMGT reference sequences was used to assign V, D and J gene segments. Each retained sequence needed at least a six-nucleotide match to both a V gene segment and a J gene segment. A rearrangement counted as productive if the CDR3 had no stop codons and remained in frame with V and J, and every other rearrangement counted as non-productive. CDR3 was defined by IMGT convention, running from the second conserved V-encoded cysteine to the conserved J-encoded phenylalanine. The earlier analysis of some 600 of the donors excluded sequences that lacked an unambiguous match to a single V gene segment. In an earlier analysis of several hundred of the donors, a V segment was called functional when productive rearrangements were above 56.7%, and segregating when the standard deviation between donors exceeded 5%. A statistical classification framework was developed to diagnose cytomegalovirus status using the catalog of TCR beta chain sequences. V and J gene assignment, in a later analysis, came from comparing TCR nucleotide sequences with IMGT/GENE-DB human TR gene sequences. Using the TCRdist pipeline, a later analysis assigned CDR3 sequences along with most-parsimonious VDJ recombination scenarios. A later analysis defined each TCR beta chain by its CDR3 amino acid sequence plus V-gene family, and excluded reads lacking a unique V-gene family. As a way to deal with suspected cross-contamination and a sequencing artifact, a later analysis dropped 450 to 700 nucleotide sequences that were highly shared and had low generation probability. In a later analysis, a clonal expansion index for each public chain was calculated from normalized within-repertoire ranks of inferred template counts. In a later analysis, generation probabilities were computed using a VDJ recombination model fitted to out-of-frame rearrangements, and the results were checked against IGoR. In a later analysis, TCR-TCR, TCR-HLA and TCR-CMV co-occurrence was scored with hypergeometric tests, and a repertoire-size bias correction was applied to TCR pairs. A later analysis estimated false discovery rates by permuting HLA or CMV assignments 20 times. In a later analysis, co-occurring TCRs were grouped with DBSCAN, and TCRdist sequence similarity was added when clustering was performed within HLA-allele-positive subsets. For co-occurrence clustering, repertoires with fewer than 30,000 or more than 120,000 public chains were excluded, along with roughly 5 repertoires with anomalous nucleotide sharing. Here the immuneACCESS table is served through TCRdb, limited to in-frame sequences with V and J called. Missing clones are a known gap in these copies; in checked studies unresolved V genes cover under half, and the rest lacks a known reason. V and J calls and clone size are copied from that table; D and trimming were computed from the DNA. This sample comprises about 99,000 clones, around three quarters of them detected only once. The top ten clonotypes cover 4% of the sample.

The cohort was made up of hundreds of healthy bone marrow donors. Cohort members were all nominally healthy when sampled, although unrecorded immune exposures were likely present. The donor tested CMV seropositive, placing the donor among the roughly 300 seropositive members of the cohort. A peripheral blood sample was provided by each donor, and peripheral blood mononuclear cells were used for TCR beta sequencing. The Qiagen DNeasy Blood Extraction Kit was used to extract genomic DNA from the blood cell samples. To note about this clone: Its antigen is unknown. Base qualities are not at hand, and no much larger clone is one base apart.

CDR1 MNHEY and CDR2 SMNVEV are derived from the germline V gene (reference sequence). The germline V and J ends show losses of 6 bases and 2 bases respectively, and no gene match explains 11 bases of the junction. The CDR3 runs 16 amino acids, cysteine and phenylalanine included. CDR3 DNA is the only sequence kept; it has 48 bases, read in frame from the first base. Sequencing was done on a sample of PBMCs. Rearrangement joined TRBV27 to TRBJ2-3; TRBD2 lines up with 7 middle nucleotides. This receptor was taken from a middle-aged man in good health and CMV-seropositive. CDR3 protein: CASSPSGTTDTDTQYF. The nucleotide sequence reads as follows: TGTGCCAGCAGCCCCTCCGGGACTACCGACACAGATACGCAGTATTTT.